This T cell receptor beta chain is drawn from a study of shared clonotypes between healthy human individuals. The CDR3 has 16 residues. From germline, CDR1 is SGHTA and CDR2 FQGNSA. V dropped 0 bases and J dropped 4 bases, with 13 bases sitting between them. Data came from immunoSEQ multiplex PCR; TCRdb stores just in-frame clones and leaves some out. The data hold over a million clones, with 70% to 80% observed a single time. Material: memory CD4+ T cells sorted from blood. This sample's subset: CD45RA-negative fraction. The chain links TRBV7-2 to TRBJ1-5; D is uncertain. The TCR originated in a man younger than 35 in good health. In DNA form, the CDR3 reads TGTGCCAGCAGCTTAGCTGGGCCAGCTCTTAATCAGCCCCAGCATTTT. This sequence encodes CASSLAGPALNQPQHF.